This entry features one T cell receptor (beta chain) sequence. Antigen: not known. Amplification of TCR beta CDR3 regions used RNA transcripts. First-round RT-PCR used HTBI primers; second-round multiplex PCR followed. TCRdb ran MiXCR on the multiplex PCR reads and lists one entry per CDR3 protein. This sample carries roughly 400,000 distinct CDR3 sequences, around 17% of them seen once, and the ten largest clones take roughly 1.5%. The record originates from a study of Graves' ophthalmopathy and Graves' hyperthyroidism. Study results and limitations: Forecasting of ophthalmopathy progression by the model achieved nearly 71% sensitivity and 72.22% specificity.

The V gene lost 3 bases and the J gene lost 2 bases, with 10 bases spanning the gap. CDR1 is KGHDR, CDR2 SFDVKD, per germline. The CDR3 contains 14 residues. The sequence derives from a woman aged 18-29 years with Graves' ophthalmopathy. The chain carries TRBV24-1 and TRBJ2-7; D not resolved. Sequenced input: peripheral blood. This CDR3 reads CATSDPLDPYEQYF. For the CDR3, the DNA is TGTGCCACCAGTGATCCCCTGGACCCCTACGAGCAGTACTTC.